The source of this T cell receptor (beta chain) is a study of T-cell reconstitution after alpha-beta-depleted transplantation in children. Whole-study results and caveats: Reports say that about two months after transplant, the alpha-beta T cells came out of several hundred graft clones that had expanded. Some patients' high day-60 TCRbeta diversity was traced to surviving recipient T cells and thymic progenitors.

After removal of 5 bases from V and 1 base from J, the junction contained 5 bases not matched to a gene. The CDR3 is made up of 15 amino acids. The germline gives CDR1 SGHTA, CDR2 FQGNSA. The TCRbeta library was prepared with unique molecular identifiers. In TCRdb, the PCR reads were re-called with MiXCR into one record per CDR3 protein. The table records tens of thousands of distinct CDR3 sequences, approximately 4.4% of them present only once. This clonotype was detected many times. No antigen is known for it. The genes are TRBV7-2 and TRBJ1-5; 7 bases agree with TRBD1. The starting material was PBMCs, mostly from graft donor cells, obtained 180 days after TCRalphabeta/CD19-depleted stem cell transplant. The sequence came from a boy under two years old who had a stem cell transplant for acute myeloid leukemia, so the T cells may come from the graft donor. The DNA of the CDR3 is TGTGCCAGCAGCGAACAGGGGAAGAGCAATCAGCCCCAGCATTTT. It encodes CASSEQGKSNQPQHF.